The present TCR beta chain was sequenced within a study of blood T cells in healthy people across ages. A second PCR of roughly 7 to 11 cycles used a sample-barcoded 5' primer and a J-beta primer mix. Each cDNA molecule, via a template-switch adaptor with 12 random nucleotides, was tagged. Using its own MiXCR run on the 5' RACE reads, TCRdb lists one record per CDR3 protein. Here the sample spans approximately 800,000 distinct CDR3 sequences, about half being singletons. The donors, aged about 6 to 95, were healthy Caucasians from Russia. Isolation yielded PBMCs, at least 7 million per sample, in every case. The germline V gene encodes CDR1 MNHNY and CDR2 SVGAGI (reference sequence). The CDR3 covers 14 residues. V gave up 0 bases and J gave up 3 bases, with 8 bases separating them.

This clonotype was obtained from a man older than 75 in good health. The material sequenced was blood. The chain joins TRBV6-6 to TRBJ1-1, with D unclear. DNA for the CDR3: TGTGCCAGCAGTTACTCAGATAGGGACACTGAAGCTTTCTTT. This sequence encodes CASSYSDRDTEAFF.